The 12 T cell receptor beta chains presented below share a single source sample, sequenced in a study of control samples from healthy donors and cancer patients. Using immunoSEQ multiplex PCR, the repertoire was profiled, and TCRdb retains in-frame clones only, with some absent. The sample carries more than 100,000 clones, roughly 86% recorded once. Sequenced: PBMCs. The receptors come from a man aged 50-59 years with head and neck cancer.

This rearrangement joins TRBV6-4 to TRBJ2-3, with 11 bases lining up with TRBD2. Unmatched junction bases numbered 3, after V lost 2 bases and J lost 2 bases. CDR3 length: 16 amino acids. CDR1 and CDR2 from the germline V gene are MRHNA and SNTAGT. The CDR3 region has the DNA TGTGCCAGCAGTGACGGGACTAGCGGTTTCACAGATACGCAGTATTTT. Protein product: CASSDGTSGFTDTQYF.

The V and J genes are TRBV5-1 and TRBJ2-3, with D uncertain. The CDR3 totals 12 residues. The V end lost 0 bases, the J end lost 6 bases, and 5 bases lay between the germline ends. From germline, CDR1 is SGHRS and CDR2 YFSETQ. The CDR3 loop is CASSLVRDTQYF. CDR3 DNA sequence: TGCGCCAGCAGCTTGGTAAGGGATACGCAGTATTTT.

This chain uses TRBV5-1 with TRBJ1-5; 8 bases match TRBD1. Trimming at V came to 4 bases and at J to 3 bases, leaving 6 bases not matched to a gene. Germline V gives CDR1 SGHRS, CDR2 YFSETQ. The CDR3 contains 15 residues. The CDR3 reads CASSQTGEYNQPQHF. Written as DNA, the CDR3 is TGCGCCAGCAGCCAGACAGGGGAATACAATCAGCCCCAGCATTTT.

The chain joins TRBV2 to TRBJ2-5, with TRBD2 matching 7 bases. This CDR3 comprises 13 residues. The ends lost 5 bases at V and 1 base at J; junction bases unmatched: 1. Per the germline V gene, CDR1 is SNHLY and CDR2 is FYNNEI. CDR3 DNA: TGTGCCAGCAGTTCTAGCGGCCAAGAGACCCAGTACTTC. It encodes CASSSSGQETQYF.

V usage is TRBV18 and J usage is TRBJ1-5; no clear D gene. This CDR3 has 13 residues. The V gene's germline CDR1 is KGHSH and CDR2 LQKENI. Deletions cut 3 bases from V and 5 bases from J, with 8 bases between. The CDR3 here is CASSPETYQPQHF. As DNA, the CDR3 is TGTGCCAGCTCACCTGAAACCTATCAGCCCCAGCATTTT.

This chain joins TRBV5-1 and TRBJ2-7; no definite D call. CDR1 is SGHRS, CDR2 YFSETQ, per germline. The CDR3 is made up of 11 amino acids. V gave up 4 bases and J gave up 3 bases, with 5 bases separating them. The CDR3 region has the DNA TGCGCCAGCAGCGAGGACTACGAGCAGTACTTC. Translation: CASSEDYEQYF.

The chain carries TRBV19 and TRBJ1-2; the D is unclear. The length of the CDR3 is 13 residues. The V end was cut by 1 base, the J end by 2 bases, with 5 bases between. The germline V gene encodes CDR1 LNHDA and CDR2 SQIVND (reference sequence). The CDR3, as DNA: TGTGCCAGTAGTATAGTAGAAAACTATGGCTACACCTTC. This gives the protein CASSIVENYGYTF. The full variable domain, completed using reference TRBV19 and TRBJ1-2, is DGGITQSPKYLFRKEGQNVTLSCEQNLNHDAMYWYRQDPGQGLRLIYYSQIVNDFQKGDIAEGYSVSREKKESFPLTVTSAQKNPTAFYLCASSIVENYGYTFGSGTRLTVV.

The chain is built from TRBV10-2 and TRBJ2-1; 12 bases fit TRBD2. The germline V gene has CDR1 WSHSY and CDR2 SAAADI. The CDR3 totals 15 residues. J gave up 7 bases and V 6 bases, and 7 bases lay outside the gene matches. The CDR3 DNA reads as TGCGCCAGCAGAAAGACTAGCGGGAGCCTTAATGAGCAGTTCTTC. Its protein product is CASRKTSGSLNEQFF.

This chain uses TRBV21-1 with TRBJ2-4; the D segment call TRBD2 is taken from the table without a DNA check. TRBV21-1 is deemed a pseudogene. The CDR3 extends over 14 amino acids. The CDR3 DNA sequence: TGTGCCAGCAGCGCCCTGGCGGGAGTTAACATTCAGTACTTC. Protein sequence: CASSALAGVNIQYF.

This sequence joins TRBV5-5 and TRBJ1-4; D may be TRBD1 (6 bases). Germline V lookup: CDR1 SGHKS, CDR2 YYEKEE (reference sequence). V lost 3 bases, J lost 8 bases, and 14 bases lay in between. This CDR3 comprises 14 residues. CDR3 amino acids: CASSSQGSKEKLFF. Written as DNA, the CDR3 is TGTGCCAGCAGCTCCCAGGGGAGTAAGGAAAAACTGTTTTTT. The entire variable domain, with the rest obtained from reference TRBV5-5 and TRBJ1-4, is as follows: DAGVTQSPTHLIKTRGQQVTLRCSPISGHKSVSWYQQVLGQGPQFIFQYYEKEERGRGNFPDRFSARQFPNYSSELNVNALLLGDSALYLCASSSQGSKEKLFFGSGTQLSVL.

Here the CDR3 reads CAIGGGNEQFF. The CDR3 DNA is TGTGCCATCGGTGGGGGGAATGAGCAGTTCTTC. The gene calls are TRBV10-3 and TRBJ2-1; TRBD2 is a possible D gene (6 bases). The germline V gene has CDR1 ENHRY and CDR2 SYGVKD. The CDR3 is 11 residues long. The V end lost 8 bases, the J end lost 7 bases, and 9 bases lay between the germline ends.

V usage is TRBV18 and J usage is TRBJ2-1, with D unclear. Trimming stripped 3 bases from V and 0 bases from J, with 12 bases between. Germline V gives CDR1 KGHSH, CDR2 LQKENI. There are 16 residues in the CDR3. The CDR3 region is CASSPPDWSSYNEQFF. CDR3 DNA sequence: TGTGCCAGCTCACCTCCTGACTGGAGCTCCTACAATGAGCAGTTCTTC.